This TCR beta chain stems from a study of cytomegalovirus exposure and HLA in healthy donors. Germline values: CDR1 MNHNS, CDR2 SASEGT. J gave up 0 bases and V 8 bases, and 4 bases lay outside the gene matches. The CDR3 totals 13 residues. Amplification used 60 Vbeta primers and 13 Jbeta primers. Data came from immunoSEQ multiplex PCR; TCRdb stores just in-frame clones and leaves some out. The sample shows about 190,000 clones, 60% to 80% of them seen only once. Sequenced input: PBMCs. The chain uses TRBV6-1 and TRBJ2-7, with 7 bases matching TRBD2. This clonotype was sampled from a young woman in good health and CMV-seropositive. Here the CDR3 reads CASVGLTSYEQYF. Written as DNA, the CDR3 is TGTGCCAGCGTGGGACTAACCTCCTACGAGCAGTACTTC.